These T cell receptor beta chains were read from a single sample in a study of blood T cells in healthy people across ages. TCRdb reprocessed the 5' RACE reads via MiXCR and lists one record per CDR3 protein. The table shows around 500,000 distinct CDR3 sequences, with roughly a quarter occurring only once. In addition, the sample was reused for a study of T cells of mothers and their children.

The specimen was blood. All receptors come from a boy aged 2 to 10 in good health. CDR3s include the opening cysteine and the closing phenylalanine or tryptophan. A D gene is named only where the DNA matches it firmly. Size tells how often a clone was seen (once, few, many) or the class of an expanded clone, and some rows leave it out.

size: .
D: TRBD2
length: 18
V: TRBV12-3/TRBV12-4
J: TRBJ2-2
DNA: TGTGCCAGCAGTTCCTGGACTAGCGGGAGGGCCAGGGCCGGGGAGCTGTTTTTT
CDR3: CASSSWTSGRARAGELFF

size: few
D: .
length: 14
V: TRBV21-1
J: TRBJ2-7
DNA: TGTGCCAGCAGCAAAGAGACAGACTCCTACGAGCAGTACTTC
CDR3: CASSKETDSYEQYF

size: few
D: .
length: 13
V: TRBV9
J: TRBJ1-2
DNA: TGTGCCAGCAGCGTAGATGGGACCCATGGGTGCACCTTC
CDR3: CASSVDGTHGCTF

size: .
D: .
length: 15
V: TRBV18
J: TRBJ2-4
DNA: TGTGCCAGCTCACCAATAGGACTAAAGAATAACATTCAGTACTTC
CDR3: CASSPIGLKNNIQYF

size: .
D: .
length: 11
V: TRBV20-1
J: TRBJ2-2
DNA: TGCAGTGCTAGGAGGCGCGGGGAACTGTTTTTT
CDR3: CSARRRGELFF

size: .
D: .
length: 14
V: TRBV15
J: TRBJ1-4
DNA: TGTGCCACCAGCGGAGACAGGAATAATGAAAAACTGTTTTTT
CDR3: CATSGDRNNEKLFF

size: .
D: TRBD1
length: 16
V: TRBV7-6
J: TRBJ2-7
DNA: TGTGCCAGCAGCCCGGAACCTGGACAGGGAAGCTACGAGCAGTACTTC
CDR3: CASSPEPGQGSYEQYF

size: .
D: .
length: 13
V: TRBV9
J: TRBJ2-5
DNA: TGTGCCAGCAGCGTAATAGGCGTGGAGACCCAGTACTTC
CDR3: CASSVIGVETQYF

size: .
D: .
length: 13
V: TRBV6-6
J: TRBJ1-6
DNA: TGTGCCAGCAGTCCCCGGGAGGTGGAGTCCCTCCACTTT
CDR3: CASSPREVESLHF

size: .
D: .
length: 13
V: TRBV7-9
J: TRBJ1-2
DNA: TGTGCCAGCAGCCCAGCCTGGAACTATGGCTACACCTTC
CDR3: CASSPAWNYGYTF

size: .
D: TRBD2
length: 17
V: TRBV13
J: TRBJ2-1
DNA: TGTGCCAGCAGCTTAGGGGGGACTAGCGGGAGGAAGGATGGGCAGTTCTTC
CDR3: CASSLGGTSGRKDGQFF

size: few
D: .
length: 14
V: TRBV4-3
J: TRBJ2-7
DNA: TGCGCCAGCAGCCAAGACAGGGGCAACTACGAGCAGTACTTC
CDR3: CASSQDRGNYEQYF

size: .
D: .
length: 17
V: TRBV20-1
J: TRBJ1-1
DNA: TGCAGTGCCGGAAGGTGGAGGAGGGGTATAATGAGGACTGAAGCTTTCTTT
CDR3: CSAGRWRRGIMRTEAFF

size: .
D: TRBD2
length: 15
V: TRBV5-1
J: TRBJ2-1
DNA: TGCGCCAGCAGCCTTAGCGGGGGGGCCGCAGGAGAGCAGTTCTTC
CDR3: CASSLSGGAAGEQFF

size: .
D: TRBD1
length: 14
V: TRBV5-1
J: TRBJ2-5
DNA: TGCGCCAGCAGCCGGGACAGGGGTAAAGAGACCCAGTACTTC
CDR3: CASSRDRGKETQYF

size: few
D: .
length: 14
V: TRBV20-1
J: TRBJ2-1
DNA: TGCAGTGCGCTGGACCCTTATGCCTACAATGAGCAGTTCTTC
CDR3: CSALDPYAYNEQFF

size: few
D: TRBD2
length: 14
V: TRBV3-1
J: TRBJ2-7
DNA: TGTGCCAGCAGCCAACTAGCGGGAGGTTACGAGCAGTACTTC
CDR3: CASSQLAGGYEQYF

size: few
D: .
length: 17
V: TRBV20-1
J: TRBJ1-1
DNA: TGCAGTGCTAGAGATTCGATCCCTAACACAGTCAACACTGAAGCTTTCTTT
CDR3: CSARDSIPNTVNTEAFF

size: .
D: .
length: 14
V: TRBV12-3/TRBV12-4
J: TRBJ1-2
DNA: TGTGCCAGCAGTGGTTTGGAGTCTAACTATGGCTACACCTTC
CDR3: CASSGLESNYGYTF

size: .
D: .
length: 13
V: TRBV7-2
J: TRBJ2-5
DNA: TGTGCCAGCAGCTTAGATTCTAGGTCGACCCAGTACTTC
CDR3: CASSLDSRSTQYF

size: .
D: TRBD1
length: 15
V: TRBV20-1
J: TRBJ1-2
DNA: TGCAGTGCTAGATCCCTTGTGGACAGGGGCTATGGCTACACCTTC
CDR3: CSARSLVDRGYGYTF

size: few
D: .
length: 12
V: TRBV27
J: TRBJ1-2
DNA: TGTGCCAGCAGTTTATCGGGCAGGAGCTACACCTTC
CDR3: CASSLSGRSYTF

size: many
D: .
length: 13
V: TRBV19
J: TRBJ2-1
DNA: TGTGCCAGTAGGCGCGACTCCTACAATGAGCAGTTCTTC
CDR3: CASRRDSYNEQFF

size: .
D: TRBD2
length: 12
V: TRBV29-1
J: TRBJ2-5
DNA: TGCAGCGTTGTTGCGGGGGGAGAGACCCAGTACTTC
CDR3: CSVVAGGETQYF

size: few
D: .
length: 17
V: TRBV7-9
J: TRBJ2-1
DNA: TGTGCCAGCAGCTTAGCGTACAAGGGTTCACGCGACAATGAGCAGTTCTTC
CDR3: CASSLAYKGSRDNEQFF

size: few
D: .
length: 12
V: TRBV7-9
J: TRBJ1-3
DNA: TGTGCCAGCAGCCTAAATTTAAACACCATATATTTT
CDR3: CASSLNLNTIYF

size: .
D: .
length: 14
V: TRBV7-9
J: TRBJ1-2
DNA: TGTGCCAGCAGCGCAGCGGGAGGCTACTATGGCTACACCTTC
CDR3: CASSAAGGYYGYTF

size: few
D: .
length: 16
V: TRBV29-1
J: TRBJ2-7
DNA: TGCAGCGTTGAAGGACACTCCCGGGGACGATCCTACGAGCAGTACTTC
CDR3: CSVEGHSRGRSYEQYF

size: .
D: TRBD1
length: 16
V: TRBV7-3
J: TRBJ2-4
DNA: TGTGCCAGCAGCTTAACGAGCCCAGGGGGCGCCAACATTCAGTACTTC
CDR3: CASSLTSPGGANIQYF

size: .
D: TRBD1
length: 14
V: TRBV2
J: TRBJ1-4
DNA: TGTGCCAGCAGCGCCGACAGGGGGTATGAAAAACTGTTTTTT
CDR3: CASSADRGYEKLFF

size: few
D: .
length: 15
V: TRBV2
J: TRBJ2-7
DNA: TGTGCCAGCGTCTCAGGGACAACACTCTCCTACGAGCAGTACTTC
CDR3: CASVSGTTLSYEQYF

size: .
D: TRBD2
length: 13
V: TRBV10-3
J: TRBJ2-1
DNA: TGTGCCATCGGACTAGCGGGAAGGAATGAGCAGTTCTTC
CDR3: CAIGLAGRNEQFF

size: .
D: .
length: 15
V: TRBV12-3/TRBV12-4
J: TRBJ2-2
DNA: TGTGCCAGCAGCAGAACCCGGGGGGCCACCGGGGAGCTGTTTTTT
CDR3: CASSRTRGATGELFF

size: .
D: TRBD2
length: 15
V: TRBV28
J: TRBJ2-1
DNA: TGTGCCAGCAGTCCAGCGGGAGTCCCCTACAATGAGCAGTTCTTC
CDR3: CASSPAGVPYNEQFF

size: .
D: TRBD2
length: 18
V: TRBV29-1
J: TRBJ2-4
DNA: TGCAGCGTGGGAGAGGGACTAGCGGGGGACTTAGCCAAAAACATTCAGTACTTC
CDR3: CSVGEGLAGDLAKNIQYF

size: .
D: .
length: 16
V: TRBV7-9
J: TRBJ2-4
DNA: TGTGCCAGCAGCCCAAGGGACTTTCCCGCAAAAGGCATTCAGTACTTC
CDR3: CASSPRDFPAKGIQYF

size: few
D: TRBD1
length: 14
V: TRBV10-3
J: TRBJ2-1
DNA: TGTGCCATCAGTGACTCCGGGACAGACAATGAGCAGTTCTTC
CDR3: CAISDSGTDNEQFF